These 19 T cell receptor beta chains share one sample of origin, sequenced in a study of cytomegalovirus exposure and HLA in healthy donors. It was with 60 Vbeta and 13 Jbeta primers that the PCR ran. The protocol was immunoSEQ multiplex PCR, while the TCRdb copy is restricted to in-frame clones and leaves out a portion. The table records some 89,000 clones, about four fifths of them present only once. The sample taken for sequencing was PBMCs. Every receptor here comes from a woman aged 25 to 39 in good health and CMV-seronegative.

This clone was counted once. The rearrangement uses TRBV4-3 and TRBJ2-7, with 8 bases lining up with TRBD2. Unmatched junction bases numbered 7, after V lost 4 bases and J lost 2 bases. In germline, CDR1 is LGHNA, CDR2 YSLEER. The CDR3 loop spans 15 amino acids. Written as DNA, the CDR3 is TGCGCCAGCAGCCTACTAGCGGCCGGCGCCTACGAGCAGTACTTC. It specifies CASSLLAAGAYEQYF.

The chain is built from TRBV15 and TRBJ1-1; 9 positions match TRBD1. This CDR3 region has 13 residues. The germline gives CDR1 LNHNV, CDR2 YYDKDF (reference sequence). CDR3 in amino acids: CAFQRDRVSEAFF. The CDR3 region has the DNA TGTGCTTTTCAACGGGACAGGGTCTCTGAAGCTTTCTTT. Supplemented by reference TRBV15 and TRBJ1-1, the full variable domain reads DAMVIQNPRYQVTQFGKPVTLSCSQTLNHNVMYWYQQKSSQAPKLLFHYYDKDFNNEADTPDNFQSRRPNTSFCFLDIRSPGLGDTAMYLCAFQRDRVSEAFFGQGTRLTVV.

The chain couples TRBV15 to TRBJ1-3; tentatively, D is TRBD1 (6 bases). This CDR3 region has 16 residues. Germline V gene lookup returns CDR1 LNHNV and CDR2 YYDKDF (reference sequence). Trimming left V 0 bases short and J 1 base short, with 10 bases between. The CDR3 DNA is TGTGCCACCAGCAGAGAGGTGGGGGCTTCTGGAAACACCATATATTTT. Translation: CATSREVGASGNTIYF.

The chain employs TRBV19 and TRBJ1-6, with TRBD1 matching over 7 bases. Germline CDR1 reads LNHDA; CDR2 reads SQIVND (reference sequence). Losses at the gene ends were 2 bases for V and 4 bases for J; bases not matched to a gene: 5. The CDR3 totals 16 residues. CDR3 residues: CASSIRDSQYNSPLHF. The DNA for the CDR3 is TGTGCCAGTAGTATACGGGACAGTCAATATAATTCACCCCTCCACTTT.

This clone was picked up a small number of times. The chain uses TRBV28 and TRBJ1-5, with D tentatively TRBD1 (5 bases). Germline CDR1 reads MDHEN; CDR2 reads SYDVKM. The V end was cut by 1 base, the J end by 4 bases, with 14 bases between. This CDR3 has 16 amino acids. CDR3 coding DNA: TGTGCCAGCAGTTTATCCACATGGGGCTTAAATCAGCCCCAGCATTTT. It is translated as CASSLSTWGLNQPQHF.

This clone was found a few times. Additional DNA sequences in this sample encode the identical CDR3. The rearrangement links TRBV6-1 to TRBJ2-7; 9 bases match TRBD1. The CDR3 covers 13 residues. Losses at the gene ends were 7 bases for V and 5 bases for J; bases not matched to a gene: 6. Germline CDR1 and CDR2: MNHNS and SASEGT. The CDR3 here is CASTGTGLHEQYF. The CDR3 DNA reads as TGTGCCAGCACGGGGACAGGGCTCCACGAGCAGTACTTC.

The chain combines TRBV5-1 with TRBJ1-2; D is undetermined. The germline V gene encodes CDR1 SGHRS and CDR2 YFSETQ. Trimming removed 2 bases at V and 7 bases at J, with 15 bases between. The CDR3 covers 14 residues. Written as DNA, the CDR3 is TGCGCCAGCAGCTTAGGCGCAGGATCCCCTGGCTACACCTTC. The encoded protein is CASSLGAGSPGYTF.

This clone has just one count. As DNA, the CDR3 is TGTGCCAGCAGCTTAAGGTGGGTTAGCGGGAGCTCCTACAATGAGCAGTTCTTC. Translation gives CASSLRWVSGSSYNEQFF. The chain couples TRBV7-2 to TRBJ2-1; 9 positions agree with TRBD2. The length of the CDR3 is 18 residues. The germline V gene has CDR1 SGHTA and CDR2 FQGNSA. Unmatched junction bases numbered 8, after V lost 2 bases and J lost 0 bases. The full variable domain, completed using reference TRBV7-2 and TRBJ2-1, is GAGVSQSPSNKVTEKGKDVELRCDPISGHTALYWYRQSLGQGLEFLIYFQGNSAPDKSGLPSDRFSAERTGGSVSTLTIQRTQQEDSAVYLCASSLRWVSGSSYNEQFFGPGTRLTVL.

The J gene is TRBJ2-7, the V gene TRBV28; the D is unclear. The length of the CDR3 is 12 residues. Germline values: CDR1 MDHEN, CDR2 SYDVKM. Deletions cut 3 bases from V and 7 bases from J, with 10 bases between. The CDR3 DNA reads TGTGCCAGCAGTTTCGTATTTAGAGAGCAGTACTTC. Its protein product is CASSFVFREQYF.

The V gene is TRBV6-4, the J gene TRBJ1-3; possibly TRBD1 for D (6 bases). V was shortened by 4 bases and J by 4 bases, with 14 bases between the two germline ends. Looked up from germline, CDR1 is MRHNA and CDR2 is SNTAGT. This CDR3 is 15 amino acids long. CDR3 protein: CASSGHRDRGNTIYF. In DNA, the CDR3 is TGTGCCAGCAGTGGACACAGGGACCGGGGAAACACCATATATTTT.

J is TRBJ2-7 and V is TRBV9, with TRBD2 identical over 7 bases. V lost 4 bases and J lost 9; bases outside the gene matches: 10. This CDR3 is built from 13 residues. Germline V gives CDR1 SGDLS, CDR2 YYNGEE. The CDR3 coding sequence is TGTGCCAGCAGCACGTACTCTAGCGGCGGGCAGTACTTC. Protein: CASSTYSSGGQYF.

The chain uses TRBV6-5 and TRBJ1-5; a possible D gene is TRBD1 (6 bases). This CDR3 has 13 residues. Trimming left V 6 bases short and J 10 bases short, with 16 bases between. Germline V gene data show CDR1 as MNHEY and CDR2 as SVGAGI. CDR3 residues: CASRQQGTQPQHF. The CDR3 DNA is TGTGCCAGCAGACAACAGGGCACTCAACCCCAGCATTTT.

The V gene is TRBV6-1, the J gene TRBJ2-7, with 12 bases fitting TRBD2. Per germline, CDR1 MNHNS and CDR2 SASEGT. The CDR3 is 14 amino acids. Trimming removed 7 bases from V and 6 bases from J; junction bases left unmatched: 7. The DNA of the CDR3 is TGTGCCAGCAAGCCTAGCGGGAGGGCCAGCGAGCAGTACTTC. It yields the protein CASKPSGRASEQYF.

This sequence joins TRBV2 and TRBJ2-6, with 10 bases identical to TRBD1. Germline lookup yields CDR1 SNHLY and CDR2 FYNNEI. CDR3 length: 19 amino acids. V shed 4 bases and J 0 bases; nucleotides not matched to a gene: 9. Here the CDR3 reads CASSGGTGAGGSGANVLTF. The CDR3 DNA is TGTGCCAGCAGTGGCGGGACAGGGGCCGGCGGCTCTGGGGCCAACGTCCTGACTTTC. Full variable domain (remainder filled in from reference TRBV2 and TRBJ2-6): EPEVTQTPSHQVTQMGQEVILRCVPISNHLYFYWYRQILGQKVEFLVSFYNNEISEKSEIFDDQFSVERPDGSNFTLKIRSTKLEDSAMYFCASSGGTGAGGSGANVLTFGAGSRLTVL.

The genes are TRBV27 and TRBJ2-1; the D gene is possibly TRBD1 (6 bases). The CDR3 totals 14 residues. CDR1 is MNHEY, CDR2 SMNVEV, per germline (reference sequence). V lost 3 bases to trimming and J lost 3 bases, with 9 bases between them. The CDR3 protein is CASSFRGFYNEQFF. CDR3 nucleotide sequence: TGTGCCAGCAGTTTTAGGGGGTTCTACAATGAGCAGTTCTTC.

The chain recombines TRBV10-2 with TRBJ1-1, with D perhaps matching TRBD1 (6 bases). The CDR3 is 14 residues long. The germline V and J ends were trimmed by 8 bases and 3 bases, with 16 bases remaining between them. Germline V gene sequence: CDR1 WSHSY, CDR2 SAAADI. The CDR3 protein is CASQIQGLDTEAFF. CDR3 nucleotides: TGCGCCAGCCAAATCCAGGGGCTGGACACTGAAGCTTTCTTT.

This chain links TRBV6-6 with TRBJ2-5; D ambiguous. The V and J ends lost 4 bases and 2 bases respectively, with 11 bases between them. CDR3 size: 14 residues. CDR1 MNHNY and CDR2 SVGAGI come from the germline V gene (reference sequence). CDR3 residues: CASSSPVSQETQYF. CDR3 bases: TGTGCCAGCAGTTCCCCCGTTTCGCAAGAGACCCAGTACTTC.

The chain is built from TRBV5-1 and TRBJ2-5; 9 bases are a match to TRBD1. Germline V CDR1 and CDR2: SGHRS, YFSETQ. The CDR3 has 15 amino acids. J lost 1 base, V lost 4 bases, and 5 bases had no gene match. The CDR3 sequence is CASSPPTGGQETQYF. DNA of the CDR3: TGCGCCAGCAGCCCACCGACAGGGGGCCAAGAGACCCAGTACTTC.

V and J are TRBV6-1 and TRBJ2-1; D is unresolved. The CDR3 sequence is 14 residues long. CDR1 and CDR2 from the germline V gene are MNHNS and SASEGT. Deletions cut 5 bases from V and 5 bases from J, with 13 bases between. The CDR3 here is CASSWSNLNNEQFF. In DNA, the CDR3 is TGTGCCAGCAGTTGGAGTAACTTAAACAATGAGCAGTTCTTC.